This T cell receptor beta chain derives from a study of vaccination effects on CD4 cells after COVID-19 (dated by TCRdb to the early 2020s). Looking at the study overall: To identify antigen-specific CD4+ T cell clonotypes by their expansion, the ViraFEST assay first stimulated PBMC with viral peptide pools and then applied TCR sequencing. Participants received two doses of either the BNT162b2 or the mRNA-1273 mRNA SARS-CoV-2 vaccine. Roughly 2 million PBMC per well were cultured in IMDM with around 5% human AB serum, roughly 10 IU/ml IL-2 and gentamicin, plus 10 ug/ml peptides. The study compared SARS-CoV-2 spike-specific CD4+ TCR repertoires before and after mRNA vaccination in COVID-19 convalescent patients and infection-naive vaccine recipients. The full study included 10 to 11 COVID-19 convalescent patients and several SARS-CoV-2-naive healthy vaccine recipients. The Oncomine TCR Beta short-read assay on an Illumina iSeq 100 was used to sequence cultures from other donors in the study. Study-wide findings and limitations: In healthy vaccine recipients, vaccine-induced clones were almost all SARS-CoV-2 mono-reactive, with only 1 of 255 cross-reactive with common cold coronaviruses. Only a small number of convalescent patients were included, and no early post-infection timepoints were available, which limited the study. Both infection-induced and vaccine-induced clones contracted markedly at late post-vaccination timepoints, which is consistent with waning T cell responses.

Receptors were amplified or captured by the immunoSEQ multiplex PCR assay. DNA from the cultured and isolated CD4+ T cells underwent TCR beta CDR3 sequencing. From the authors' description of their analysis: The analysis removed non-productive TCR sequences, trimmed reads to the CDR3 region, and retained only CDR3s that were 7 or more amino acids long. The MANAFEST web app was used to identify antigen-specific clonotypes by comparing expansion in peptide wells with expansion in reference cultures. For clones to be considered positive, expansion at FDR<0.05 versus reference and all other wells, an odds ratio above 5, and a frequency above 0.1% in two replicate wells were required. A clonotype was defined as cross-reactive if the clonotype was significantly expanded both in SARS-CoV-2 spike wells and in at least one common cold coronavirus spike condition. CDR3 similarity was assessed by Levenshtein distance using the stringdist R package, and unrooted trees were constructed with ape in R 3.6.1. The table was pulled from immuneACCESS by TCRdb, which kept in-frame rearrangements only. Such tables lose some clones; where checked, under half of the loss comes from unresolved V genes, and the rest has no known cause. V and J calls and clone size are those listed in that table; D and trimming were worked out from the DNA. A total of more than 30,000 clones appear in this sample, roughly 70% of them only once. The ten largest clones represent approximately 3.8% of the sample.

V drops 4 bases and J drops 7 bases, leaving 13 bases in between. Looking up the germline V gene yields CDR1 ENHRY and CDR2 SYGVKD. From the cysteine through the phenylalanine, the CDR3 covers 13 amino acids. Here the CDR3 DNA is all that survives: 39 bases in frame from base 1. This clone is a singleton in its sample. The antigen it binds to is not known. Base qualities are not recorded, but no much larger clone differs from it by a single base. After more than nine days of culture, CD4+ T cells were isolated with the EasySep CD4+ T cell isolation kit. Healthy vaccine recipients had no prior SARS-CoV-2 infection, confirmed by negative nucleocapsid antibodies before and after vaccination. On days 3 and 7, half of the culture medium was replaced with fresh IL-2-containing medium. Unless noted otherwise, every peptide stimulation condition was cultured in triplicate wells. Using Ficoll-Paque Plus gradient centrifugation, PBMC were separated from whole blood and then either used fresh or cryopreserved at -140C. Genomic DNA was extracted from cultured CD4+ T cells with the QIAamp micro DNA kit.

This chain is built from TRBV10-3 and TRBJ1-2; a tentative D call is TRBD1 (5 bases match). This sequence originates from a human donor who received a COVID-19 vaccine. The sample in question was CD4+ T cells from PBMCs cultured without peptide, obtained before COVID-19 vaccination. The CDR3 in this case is CAISARGLGGYTF. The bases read TGTGCCATCAGTGCTCGGGGGTTGGGTGGCTACACCTTC.